This TCR beta chain derives from a study of blood T cell repertoires in COVID-19. The CDR3 sequence is 13 residues long. CDR1 and CDR2 (germline): SGHNT, YYREEE (reference sequence). Trimming shortened V by 1 base and J by 5 bases, and 9 bases separated the two germline ends. Original processing notes: Nucleated cell number was recorded as an estimate derived from reference gene primer amplification. Sequencing was performed with immunoSEQ multiplex PCR; in TCRdb, only in-frame clones are kept and a portion is missing. V, J and clone size reflect that table, while D and trimming were determined from the DNA. The data show 200,000 to 250,000 clones, 88% seen once.

Sequencing input: peripheral blood. This TCR was recovered from a man between 18 and 29 years old with active or convalescent COVID-19. The J gene is TRBJ2-5, the V gene TRBV5-4, with a weak D call TRBD2 (5 bases). CDR3 loop: CASSLPGEETQYF. CDR3 bases: TGTGCCAGCAGCTTGCCTGGGGAGGAGACCCAGTACTTC.